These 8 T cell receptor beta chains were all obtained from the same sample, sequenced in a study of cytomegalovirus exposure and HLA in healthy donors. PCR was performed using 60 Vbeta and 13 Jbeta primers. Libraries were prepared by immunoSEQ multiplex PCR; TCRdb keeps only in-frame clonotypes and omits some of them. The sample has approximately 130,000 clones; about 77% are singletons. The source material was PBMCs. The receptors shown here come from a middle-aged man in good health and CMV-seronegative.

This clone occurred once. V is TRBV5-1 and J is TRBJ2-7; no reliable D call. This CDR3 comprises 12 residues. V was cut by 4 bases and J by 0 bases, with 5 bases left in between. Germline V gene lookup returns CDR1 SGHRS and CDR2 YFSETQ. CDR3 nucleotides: TGCGCCAGCAGCGCAGACTCCTACGAGCAGTACTTC. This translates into CASSADSYEQYF. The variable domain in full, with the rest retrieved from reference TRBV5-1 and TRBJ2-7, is KAGVTQTPRYLIKTRGQQVTLSCSPISGHRSVSWYQQTPGQGLQFLFEYFSETQRNKGNFPGRFSGRQFSNSRSEMNVSTLELGDSALYLCASSADSYEQYFGPGTRLTVT.

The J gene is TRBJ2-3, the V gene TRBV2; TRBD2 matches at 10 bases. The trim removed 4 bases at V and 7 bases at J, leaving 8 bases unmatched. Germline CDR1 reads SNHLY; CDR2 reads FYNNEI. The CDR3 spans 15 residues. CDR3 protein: CASSAASGSIYTQYF. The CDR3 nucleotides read TGTGCCAGCAGTGCGGCTAGCGGGAGCATATATACGCAGTATTTT.

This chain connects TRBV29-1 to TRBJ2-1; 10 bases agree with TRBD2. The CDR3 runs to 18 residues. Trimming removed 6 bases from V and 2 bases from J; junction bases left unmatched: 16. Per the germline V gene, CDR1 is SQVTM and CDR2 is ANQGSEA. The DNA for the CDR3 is TGCAGCGTCGCCATTTCCGCGGGACTAGCGTTAACCTACAATGAGCAGTTCTTC. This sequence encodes CSVAISAGLALTYNEQFF.

This chain's CDR3 is CASRLRMTHYEQYF. As DNA, the CDR3 is TGCGCCAGCCGACTCAGAATGACCCACTACGAGCAGTACTTC. V usage is TRBV5-1 and J usage is TRBJ2-7; D not resolved. V was clipped by 7 bases and J by 3 bases, with 17 bases between them. Germline V CDR1 and CDR2: SGHRS, YFSETQ. CDR3 length equals 14 residues. The full variable domain, with the rest looked up from reference TRBV5-1 and TRBJ2-7, is KAGVTQTPRYLIKTRGQQVTLSCSPISGHRSVSWYQQTPGQGLQFLFEYFSETQRNKGNFPGRFSGRQFSNSRSEMNVSTLELGDSALYLCASRLRMTHYEQYFGPGTRLTVT.

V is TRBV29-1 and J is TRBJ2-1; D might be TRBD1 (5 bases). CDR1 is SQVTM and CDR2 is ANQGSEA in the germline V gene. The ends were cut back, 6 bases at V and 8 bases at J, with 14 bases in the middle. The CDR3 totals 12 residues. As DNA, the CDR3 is TGCAGCGTAGTGCCACAGGACGATGAGCAGTTCTTC. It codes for CSVVPQDDEQFF.

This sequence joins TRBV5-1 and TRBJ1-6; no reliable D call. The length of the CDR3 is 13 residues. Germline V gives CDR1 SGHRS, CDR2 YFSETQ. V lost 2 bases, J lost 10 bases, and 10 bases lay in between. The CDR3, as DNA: TGCGCCAGCAGCTTATCACAGCAATCACCCCTCCACTTT. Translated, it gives CASSLSQQSPLHF.

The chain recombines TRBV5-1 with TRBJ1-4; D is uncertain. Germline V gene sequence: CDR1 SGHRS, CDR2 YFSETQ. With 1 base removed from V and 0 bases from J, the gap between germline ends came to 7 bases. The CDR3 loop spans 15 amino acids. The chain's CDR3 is CASSLTAATNEKLFF. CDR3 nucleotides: TGCGCCAGCAGCTTGACAGCGGCAACTAATGAAAAACTGTTTTTT.

As DNA, the CDR3 is TGTGCCAGCAGCTTGGCCGGGACAGGGCTCTCCGAGCAGTACTTC. Its translation is CASSLAGTGLSEQYF. The rearrangement uses TRBV5-6 and TRBJ2-7; 9 bases align to TRBD1. The CDR3 runs 15 residues. J was trimmed by 6 bases and V by 0 bases; bases with no gene match: 7. Germline assignment: CDR1 SGHDT and CDR2 YYEEEE.